A single sample gave rise to the 9 T cell receptor beta chains below, sequenced in a study of identical twins (TCRdb year 2016). Library generation was performed with 5' RACE. Sequencing instrument: Illumina HiSeq 2000. TCRdb cleaned the public reads at Q25 with fastp, built clones with MiXCR and kept in-frame beta chains. CDR3 protein duplicates are merged, each entry listing the most common genes and DNA. This sample is represented by about 250,000 distinct CDR3 sequences; roughly 8% of them were singletons. 2.5% to 3.5% of the sample lies in the top ten. These data were also filed under a second study, of yellow fever vaccine responses in identical twins.

Sequenced material: CD8+ T cells sorted from blood. These receptor sequences come from a woman under 30 in good health.

This clonotype was detected many times. The chain is built from TRBV4-1 and TRBJ1-2; D not resolved. Germline CDR1 and CDR2: MGHRA and YSYEKL. Between the trimmed V and J ends, which lost 4 bases and 1 base, there was a span of 10 bases. The CDR3 loop spans 14 amino acids. The DNA for the CDR3 is TGCGCCAGCAGCCCCCCACAGATTAACTATGGCTACACCTTC. Translation gives CASSPPQINYGYTF.

The CDR3 DNA follows: TGTGCCAGCTCCGACAGTAACTCGAACATTCAGTACTTC. It encodes CASSDSNSNIQYF. The V and J genes are TRBV27 and TRBJ2-4; D possibly corresponds to TRBD1 (5 bases). V gave up 8 bases and J gave up 7 bases, with 15 bases separating them. This CDR3 spans 13 amino acids. CDR1 MNHEY and CDR2 SMNVEV come from the germline V gene (reference sequence).

This clonotype was counted ten times or more. The chain links TRBV5-1 to TRBJ2-1, with D uncertain. Trimming removed 0 bases from V and 0 bases from J, with 10 bases in between. CDR1 is SGHRS, CDR2 YFSETQ, per germline. This CDR3 is built from 16 residues. CDR3 DNA: TGCGCCAGCAGCTTGGTAGGCCAAAGCTCCTACAATGAGCAGTTCTTC. This translates into CASSLVGQSSYNEQFF.

This clonotype was counted ten times or more. The chain recombines TRBV7-2 with TRBJ2-2, with D perhaps matching TRBD2 (5 bases). CDR3 length: 15 amino acids. V was trimmed by 1 base and J by 4 bases, leaving 10 bases between them. Germline CDR1 SGHTA, CDR2 FQGNSA. The CDR3 DNA reads as TGTGCCAGCAGCTTAGTGGACTCCACCACCGGGGAGCTGTTTTTT. Translated, it gives CASSLVDSTTGELFF.

The chain recombines TRBV11-2 with TRBJ2-2; TRBD1 matches 7 bases. From germline, CDR1 is SGHAT and CDR2 FQNNGV. Trimming took 5 bases from V and 4 from J; bases not matched to a gene: 7. This CDR3 has 15 residues. The CDR3 DNA follows: TGTGCCAGCAGCAACCGGGACAGTATCACCGGGGAGCTGTTTTTT. Translated: CASSNRDSITGELFF.

This clonotype was counted at least ten times. The rearrangement links TRBV29-1 to TRBJ2-7; D gene uncertain. CDR1 and CDR2 from the germline V gene are SQVTM and ANQGSEA. CDR3 length equals 14 residues. V gave up 7 bases and J gave up 6 bases, with 22 bases separating them. CDR3 bases: TGCAGCGCCAACCCAACCGGGCTCAGTGGCGAGCAGTACTTC. It specifies CSANPTGLSGEQYF.

This clonotype was recorded a few times. This CDR3 is CASSQDKGKAYEQYF. The CDR3 DNA is TGTGCCAGCAGCCAAGATAAGGGCAAGGCCTACGAGCAGTACTTC. This chain links TRBV4-2 with TRBJ2-7; D is ambiguous. Per the germline V gene, CDR1 is LGHNA and CDR2 is YNFKEQ. V lost 0 bases, J lost 2 bases, and 11 bases lay in between. CDR3 length equals 15 residues.

CDR3 residues: CASSYLAGALQETQYF. The CDR3 bases are TGTGCCAGCAGTTACTTAGCGGGAGCCCTTCAAGAGACCCAGTACTTC. V is TRBV6-5 and J is TRBJ2-5; 9 nucleotides match TRBD2. CDR1 is MNHEY and CDR2 is SVGAGI in the germline V gene. J gave up 2 bases and V 1 base, and 5 bases lay outside the gene matches. CDR3 size: 16 residues.

This clonotype was observed a few times. The rearrangement uses TRBV12-3 or TRBV12-4 and TRBJ2-3, with 7 bases aligning to TRBD2. The CDR3 loop spans 16 amino acids. V lost 5 bases, J lost 5 bases, and 13 bases stayed unmatched. In DNA, the CDR3 is TGTGCCAGCAGTCCGCCCGGGACTATCACGGGAGATACGCAGTATTTT. As protein: CASSPPGTITGDTQYF.